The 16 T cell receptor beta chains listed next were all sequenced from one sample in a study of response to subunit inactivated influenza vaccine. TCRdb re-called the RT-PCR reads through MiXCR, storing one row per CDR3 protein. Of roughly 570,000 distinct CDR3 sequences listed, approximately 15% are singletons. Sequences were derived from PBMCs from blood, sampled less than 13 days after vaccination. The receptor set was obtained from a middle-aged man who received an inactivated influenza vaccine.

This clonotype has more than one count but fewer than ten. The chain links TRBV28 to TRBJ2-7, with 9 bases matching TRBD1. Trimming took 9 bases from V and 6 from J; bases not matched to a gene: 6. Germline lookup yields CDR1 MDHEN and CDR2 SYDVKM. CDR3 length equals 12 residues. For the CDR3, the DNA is TGTGCCAGTGGACAGGGGACCCTCGAGCAGTACTTC. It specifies CASGQGTLEQYF.

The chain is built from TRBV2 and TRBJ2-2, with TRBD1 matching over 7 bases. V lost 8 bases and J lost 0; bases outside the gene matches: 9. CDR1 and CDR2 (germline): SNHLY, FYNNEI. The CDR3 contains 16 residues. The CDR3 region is CASFPRTGANTGELFF. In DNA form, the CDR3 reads TGTGCCAGCTTTCCCCGGACAGGCGCGAACACCGGGGAGCTGTTTTTT. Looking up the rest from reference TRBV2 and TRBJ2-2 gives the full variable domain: EPEVTQTPSHQVTQMGQEVILRCVPISNHLYFYWYRQILGQKVEFLVSFYNNEISEKSEIFDDQFSVERPDGSNFTLKIRSTKLEDSAMYFCASFPRTGANTGELFFGEGSRLTVL.

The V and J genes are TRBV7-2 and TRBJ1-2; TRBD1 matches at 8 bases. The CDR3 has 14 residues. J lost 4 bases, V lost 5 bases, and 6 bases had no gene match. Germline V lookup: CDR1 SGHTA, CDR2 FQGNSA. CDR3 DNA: TGTGCCAGCAGCACACGACAGGGGAGCTATGGCTACACCTTC. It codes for CASSTRQGSYGYTF.

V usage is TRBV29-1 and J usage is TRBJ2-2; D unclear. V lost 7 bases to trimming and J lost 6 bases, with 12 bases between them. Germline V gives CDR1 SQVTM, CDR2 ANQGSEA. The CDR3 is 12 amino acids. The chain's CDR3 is CSARADPGELFF. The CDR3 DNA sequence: TGCAGCGCCCGGGCCGACCCCGGGGAGCTGTTTTTT.

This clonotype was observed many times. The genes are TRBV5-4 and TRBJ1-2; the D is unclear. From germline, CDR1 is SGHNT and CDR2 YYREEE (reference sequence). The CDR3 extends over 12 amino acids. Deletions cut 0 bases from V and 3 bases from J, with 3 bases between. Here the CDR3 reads CASSLEDYGYTF. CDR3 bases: TGTGCCAGCAGCTTGGAGGACTATGGCTACACCTTC.

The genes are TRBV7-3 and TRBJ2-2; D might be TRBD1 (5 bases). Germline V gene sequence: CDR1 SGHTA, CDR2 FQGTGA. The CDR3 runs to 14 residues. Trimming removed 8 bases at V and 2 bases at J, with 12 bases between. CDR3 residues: CASQMTANTGELFF. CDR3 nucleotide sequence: TGTGCCAGCCAAATGACAGCTAACACCGGGGAGCTGTTTTTT.

CDR3 protein: CASSLALASTDTQYF. CDR3 in DNA: TGTGCCAGCAGCTTAGCGCTAGCTAGCACAGATACGCAGTATTTT. V is TRBV7-9 and J is TRBJ2-3, with D perhaps matching TRBD2 (5 bases). V lost 0 bases to trimming and J lost 0 bases, with 7 bases between them. CDR1 and CDR2 from the germline V gene are SEHNR and FQNEAQ (reference sequence). The CDR3 has 15 amino acids. The whole variable domain, remainder taken from reference TRBV7-9 and TRBJ2-3, is DTGVSQNPRHKITKRGQNVTFRCDPISEHNRLYWYRQTLGQGPEFLTYFQNEAQLEKSRLLSDRFSAERPKGSFSTLEIQRTEQGDSAMYLCASSLALASTDTQYFGPGTRLTVL.

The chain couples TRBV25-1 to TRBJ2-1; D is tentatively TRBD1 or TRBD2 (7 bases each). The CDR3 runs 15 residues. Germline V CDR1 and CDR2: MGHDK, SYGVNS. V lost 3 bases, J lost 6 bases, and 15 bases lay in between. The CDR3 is CASSDQGGLSNEQFF. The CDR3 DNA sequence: TGTGCCAGCAGTGACCAGGGGGGACTATCCAATGAGCAGTTCTTC.

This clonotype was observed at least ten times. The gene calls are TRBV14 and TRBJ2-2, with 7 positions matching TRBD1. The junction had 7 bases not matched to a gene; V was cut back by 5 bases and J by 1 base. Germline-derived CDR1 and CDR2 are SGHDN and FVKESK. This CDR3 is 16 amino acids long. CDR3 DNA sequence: TGTGCCAGCAGCACCAACAGGGGTCAGAACACCGGGGAGCTGTTTTTT. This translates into CASSTNRGQNTGELFF.

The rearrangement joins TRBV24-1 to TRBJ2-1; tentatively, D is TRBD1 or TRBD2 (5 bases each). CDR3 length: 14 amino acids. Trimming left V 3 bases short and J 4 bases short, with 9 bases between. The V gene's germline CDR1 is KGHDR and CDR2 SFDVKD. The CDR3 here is CATSDRDPYNEQFF. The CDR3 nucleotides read TGTGCCACCAGTGATCGGGACCCATACAATGAGCAGTTCTTC.

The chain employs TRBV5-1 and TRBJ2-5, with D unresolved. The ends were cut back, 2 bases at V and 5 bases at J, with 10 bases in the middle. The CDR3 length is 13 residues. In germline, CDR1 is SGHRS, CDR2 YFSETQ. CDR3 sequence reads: CASSFTEMETQYF. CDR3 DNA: TGCGCCAGCAGCTTCACTGAGATGGAGACCCAGTACTTC.

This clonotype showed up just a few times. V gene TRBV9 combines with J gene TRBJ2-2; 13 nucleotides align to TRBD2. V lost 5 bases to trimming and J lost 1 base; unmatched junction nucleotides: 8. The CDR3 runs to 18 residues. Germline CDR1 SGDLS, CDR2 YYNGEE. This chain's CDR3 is CASRGMGTSGENTGELFF. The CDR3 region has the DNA TGTGCCAGCAGGGGAATGGGGACTAGCGGGGAGAACACCGGGGAGCTGTTTTTT.

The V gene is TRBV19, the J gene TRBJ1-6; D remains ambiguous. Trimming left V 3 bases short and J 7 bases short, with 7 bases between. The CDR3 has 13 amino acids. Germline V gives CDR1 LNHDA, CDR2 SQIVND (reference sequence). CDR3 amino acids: CASSMKQNSPLHF. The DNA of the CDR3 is TGTGCCAGTAGTATGAAGCAAAATTCACCCCTCCACTTT.

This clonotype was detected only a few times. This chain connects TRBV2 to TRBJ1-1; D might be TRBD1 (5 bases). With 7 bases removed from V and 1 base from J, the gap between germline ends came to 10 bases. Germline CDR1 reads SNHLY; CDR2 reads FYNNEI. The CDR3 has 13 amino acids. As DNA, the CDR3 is TGTGCCAGCACCAGGGACGGGAACACTGAAGCTTTCTTT. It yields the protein CASTRDGNTEAFF. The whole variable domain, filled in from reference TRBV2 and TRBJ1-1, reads EPEVTQTPSHQVTQMGQEVILRCVPISNHLYFYWYRQILGQKVEFLVSFYNNEISEKSEIFDDQFSVERPDGSNFTLKIRSTKLEDSAMYFCASTRDGNTEAFFGQGTRLTVV.

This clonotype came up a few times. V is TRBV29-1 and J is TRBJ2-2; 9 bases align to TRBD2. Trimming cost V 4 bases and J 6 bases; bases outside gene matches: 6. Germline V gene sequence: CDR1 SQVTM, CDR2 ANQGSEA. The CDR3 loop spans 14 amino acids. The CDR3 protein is CSVAAGGPAGELFF. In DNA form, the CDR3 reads TGCAGCGTTGCCGCGGGAGGGCCGGCCGGGGAGCTGTTTTTT.

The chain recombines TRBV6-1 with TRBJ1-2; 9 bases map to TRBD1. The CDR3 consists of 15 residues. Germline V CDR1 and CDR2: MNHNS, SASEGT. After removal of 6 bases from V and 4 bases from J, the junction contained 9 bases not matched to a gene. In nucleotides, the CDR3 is TGTGCCAGCAGCCCTACCGGGACAGGGTTCTATGGCTACACCTTC. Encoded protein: CASSPTGTGFYGYTF.